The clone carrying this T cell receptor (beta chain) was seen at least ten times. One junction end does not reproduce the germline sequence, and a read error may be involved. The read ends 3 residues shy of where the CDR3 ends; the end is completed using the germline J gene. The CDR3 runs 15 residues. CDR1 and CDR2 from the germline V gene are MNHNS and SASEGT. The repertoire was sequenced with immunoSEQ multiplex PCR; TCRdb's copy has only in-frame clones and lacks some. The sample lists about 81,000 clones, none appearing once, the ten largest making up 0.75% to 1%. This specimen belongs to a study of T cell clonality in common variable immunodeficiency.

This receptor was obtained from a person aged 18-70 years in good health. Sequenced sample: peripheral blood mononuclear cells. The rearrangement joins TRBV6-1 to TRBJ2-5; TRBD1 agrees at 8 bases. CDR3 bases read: TGTGCCAGCAGTCAAGCAGGGGGCGGACAAGAGACC. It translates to CASSQAGGGQET. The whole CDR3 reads CASSQAGGGQETQYF.